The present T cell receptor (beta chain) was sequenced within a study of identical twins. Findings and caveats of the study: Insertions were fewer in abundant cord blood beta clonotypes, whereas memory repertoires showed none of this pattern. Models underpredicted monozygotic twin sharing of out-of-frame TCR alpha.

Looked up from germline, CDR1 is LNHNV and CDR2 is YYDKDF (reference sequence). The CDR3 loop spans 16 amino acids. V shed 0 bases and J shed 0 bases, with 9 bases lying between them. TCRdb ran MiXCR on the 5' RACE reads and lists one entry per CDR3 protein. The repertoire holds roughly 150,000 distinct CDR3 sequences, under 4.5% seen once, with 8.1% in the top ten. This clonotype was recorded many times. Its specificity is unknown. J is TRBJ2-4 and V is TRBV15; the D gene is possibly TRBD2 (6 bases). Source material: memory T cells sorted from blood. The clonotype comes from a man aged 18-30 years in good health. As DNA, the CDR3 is TGTGCCACCAGCAGAGATGGGGGACTAGCCAAAAACATTCAGTACTTC. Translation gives CATSRDGGLAKNIQYF.